This entry describes one T cell receptor (beta chain). This clonotype showed up just a few times. Its antigen is not yet known. No quality values exist for individual bases; no much larger clone is one base distant. The source of the sample is a study of blood T cells in healthy people across ages (dated by TCRdb to about 2015). Regarding the complete study: In model experiments, roughly one uniquely barcoded TCR beta cDNA molecule per two T cells was captured by template switching. The study measured age-related changes in TCR beta repertoire diversity using deep sequencing normalized with unique cDNA molecular identifiers. The donors were split into four age groups: young (average 16 years), middle-aged (nearly 40), aged (about 56) and long-lived (over 80). To avoid experimental bias, donors of different ages were randomly spread across the sequencing lanes. Two additional independent replicas of 1 million unique cDNA reads from the same blood draw were analyzed for two donors (one aged 18 to 30 and one aged 80 or older). The research as a whole found: As age increased, observed TCR beta diversity per million T cells dropped in a roughly linear way, and a significant reduction was already evident by age roughly 40. Because donor CMV infection status was unknown, age-related changes in expanded clonotypes were potentially confounded. Conclusive comparison of naive and antigen-experienced compartments was prevented by the profiling of bulk unsorted PBMCs. Estimates of total diversity from one million sequenced T cells were regarded as lower bounds and underestimates. Compared with the aged group, the long-lived group had more naive CD4+ T cells, fewer expanded clones and increased TCR diversity, suggesting age selection. A strong correlation was found between observed TCR beta diversity and the percentage of naive T cells measured by flow cytometry.

The roughly 39 donors, aged about 6 to 95 years, were systemically healthy Caucasian individuals from Russia. Each donor gave 8 to 10 milliliters of peripheral blood, drawn into EDTA-treated Vacutainer tubes. Ficoll-Paque density-gradient centrifugation was used to isolate PBMCs, with at least 7 million obtained per sample. Total RNA, at least 6 micrograms per sample, was extracted from PBMCs with Trizol reagent. For every donor, flow cytometry on a PBMC aliquot measured the percentage of naive CD45RAhigh/CD27high T cells. The method behind the library was 5' RACE. The listed sequencing device is Illumina HiSeq 2500. A second PCR of roughly 6 to 11 cycles was run with a J-beta primer mix and a sample-barcoded 5' primer. A template-switch 5' adaptor carrying 12 random nucleotides introduced a unique molecular identifier onto each TCR beta cDNA molecule. Each sample yielded at least 2.5 million CDR3-containing paired-end reads. The Mint cDNA synthesis kit, primed by a TRBC-specific oligonucleotide, was used to synthesize first-strand cDNA from all RNA. Following uracil-DNA glycosylase treatment, all cDNA underwent a first 18-cycle PCR with the universal primers M1SS and BC2_uni_R. As for how the authors treated the data: For normalization, 1 million high-quality reads were randomly selected from each sample, with every read carrying a distinct molecular identifier. Reads with shared molecular identifiers were discarded instead of being binned into consensus sequences. CDR3 identification, clonotype clustering and error correction used MiTCR with a Q25 quality threshold and the strictest error-elimination algorithm. A nonparametric unseen species model using Euler transformation provided a lower-bound estimate of total TCR beta diversity. TCRdb reprocessed the public reads (quality trimming at Q25 with fastp, clone calling with MiXCR) and kept in-frame beta chains. Under each unique CDR3 protein, matching rows form one entry showing the most common genes and DNA. For this entry, the V and J calls and clone size follow TCRdb and not the study's own pipeline. The sample records over 600,000 distinct CDR3 sequences, about 56% of which are singletons. The ten largest clonotypes hold under 30% of the sample.

For CDR1 and CDR2, the germline V gene lists MNHNS and SASEGT. The CDR3 has 13 amino acids, counting the end cysteine and phenylalanine. Only the CDR3 portion is preserved as DNA: 39 bases, with reading frame beginning at the first base. At the junction V is shortened by 7 bases and J by 6 bases; bases outside the gene matches: 6. The clonotype comes from a man aged 35-49 years in good health. Sample: blood. The V and J genes are TRBV6-1 and TRBJ2-3, and TRBD1 aligns with 8 junction nucleotides. CDR3 sequence: CASIGQGVDTQYF. The DNA is TGTGCCAGCATCGGACAGGGTGTGGATACGCAGTATTTT.